This T cell receptor (beta chain) was retrieved from a study of PD-1 blockade in classical Hodgkin lymphoma. Study results and limitations: Exclusion was applied to patients who started nivolumab under 1 year after ASCT.

V was pared by 5 bases and J by 2 bases, with 12 bases of the junction left unmatched. The CDR3 has 16 residues. Germline CDR1 is SEHNR and CDR2 is FQNEAQ (reference sequence). Relapses following autologous stem cell transplantation were seen in all patients, with brentuximab vedotin exposure varying. The table came from immunoSEQ multiplex PCR; TCRdb's copy has only in-frame clones and leaves some out. The table records over 15,000 clones, about 76% of them present only once. In its sample, this clone ranks as medium-sized. Its antigen is still unknown. This clonotype originated in a human donor with classical Hodgkin lymphoma. The sample consisted of peripheral blood mononuclear cells (PBMCs), taken before the second cycle of nivolumab. V gene TRBV7-9 combines with J gene TRBJ2-7; 7 bases are shared with TRBD1. CDR3 coding DNA: TGTGCCAGCAGCCTAACCCTGACAGGGAGCACCTACGAGCAGTACTTC. It codes for CASSLTLTGSTYEQYF.